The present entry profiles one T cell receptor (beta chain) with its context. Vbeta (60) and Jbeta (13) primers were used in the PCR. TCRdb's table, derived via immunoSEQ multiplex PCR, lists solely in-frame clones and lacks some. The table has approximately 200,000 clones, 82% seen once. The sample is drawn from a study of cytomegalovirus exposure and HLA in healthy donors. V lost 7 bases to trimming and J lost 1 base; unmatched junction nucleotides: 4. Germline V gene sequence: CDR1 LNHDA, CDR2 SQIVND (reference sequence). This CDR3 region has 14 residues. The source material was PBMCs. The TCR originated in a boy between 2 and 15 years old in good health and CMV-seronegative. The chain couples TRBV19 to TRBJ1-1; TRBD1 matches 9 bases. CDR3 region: CASTRQGENTEAFF. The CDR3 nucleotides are TGTGCCAGTACCCGACAGGGGGAGAACACTGAAGCTTTCTTT.